This T cell receptor (beta chain) was observed in a study of blood T cells in healthy people across ages. In the study overall: Using template switching, researchers captured about one barcoded beta molecule for each two T cells.

The total RNA that was extracted per sample amounted to at least 5 micrograms. A second roughly 6 to 12 cycle PCR used barcoded and J-beta primers. TCRdb passed the 5' RACE reads through MiXCR, listing each CDR3 protein once. The repertoire holds fewer than 650,000 distinct CDR3 sequences, with 27% as singletons. This CDR3 comprises 14 residues. From germline, CDR1 is KGHSH and CDR2 LQKENI. V shed 2 bases, J shed 13 bases, and the junction held 4 bases outside the gene matches. There are a few counts of this clonotype. This sample was also put to use in a study of T cells of mothers and their children. Per that study: It was related mother-child pairs that showed slightly higher overlap than unrelated pairs, without reaching significance.

This TCR was recovered from a boy aged 2 to 10 in good health. Sequenced input: blood. The chain has TRBV18 and TRBJ1-6; 11 bases are a match to TRBD1. CDR3: CASSPRTGGGPLHF. CDR3 sequence (DNA): TGTGCCAGCTCACCAAGGACAGGGGGCGGCCCCCTCCACTTT.